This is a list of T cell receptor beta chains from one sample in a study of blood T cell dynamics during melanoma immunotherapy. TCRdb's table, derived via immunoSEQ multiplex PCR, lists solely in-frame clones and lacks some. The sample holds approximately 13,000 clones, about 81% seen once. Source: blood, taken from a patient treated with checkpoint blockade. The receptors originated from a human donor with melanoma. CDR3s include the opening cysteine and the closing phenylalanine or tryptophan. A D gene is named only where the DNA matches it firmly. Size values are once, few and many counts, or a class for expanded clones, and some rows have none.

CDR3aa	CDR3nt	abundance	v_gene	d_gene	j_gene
CASSVGTSNTEAFF	TGTGCCAGCAGCGTAGGTACTTCGAACACTGAAGCTTTCTTT	few	TRBV9	.	TRBJ1-1
CASSEGLRRGISGNTIYF	TGTGCCAGCAGTGAAGGCCTCCGGCGCGGGATCTCTGGAAACACCATATATTTT	.	TRBV2	.	TRBJ1-3
CACRSRGGSTDTQYF	TGTGCCTGTCGATCGCGGGGGGGGTCCACAGATACGCAGTATTTT	.	TRBV30	TRBD2	TRBJ2-3
CASRWSGYNEQFF	TGTGCCAGCAGATGGTCGGGATACAATGAGCAGTTCTTC	.	TRBV5-6	.	TRBJ2-1
CASSEVLDGNNEQFF	TGTGCCAGCAGTGAGGTTCTGGACGGGAACAATGAGCAGTTCTTC	.	TRBV6-1	.	TRBJ2-1
CASTYGGPGTGFSGYTF	TGTGCCAGCACCTATGGGGGCCCCGGGACAGGGTTTTCTGGCTACACCTTC	.	TRBV27	TRBD1	TRBJ1-2
CASSLTPGPLTNYGYTF	TGTGCCAGCAGTTTGACCCCGGGGCCGCTCACGAACTATGGCTACACCTTC	.	TRBV27	.	TRBJ1-2
CASSFSARNTEAFF	TGTGCCAGCAGCTTCTCCGCGCGGAACACTGAAGCTTTCTTT	.	TRBV5-4	.	TRBJ1-1
CASSESSGAGANVLTF	TGTGCCAGCAGTGAATCGTCGGGGGCAGGGGCCAACGTCCTGACTTTC	.	TRBV2	.	TRBJ2-6
CASSLEAGVSYEQYF	TGTGCCAGCAGCTTAGAAGCGGGAGTCTCCTACGAGCAGTACTTC	.	TRBV11-2	TRBD2	TRBJ2-7
CASSFLSQGVGTEAFF	TGTGCCAGCAGTTTCCTTTCGCAGGGGGTAGGAACTGAAGCTTTCTTT	.	TRBV27	TRBD1	TRBJ1-1